The clone carrying this T cell receptor beta chain was seen more than once but under ten times. Its antigen is undetermined. The source of the sample is a study of blood T cells in healthy people across ages. Sample-barcoded 5' priming and a J-beta primer mix drove a second PCR of about 6 to 12 cycles. Each cDNA molecule received a tag from a template-switch adaptor that had 12 random nucleotides. TCRdb fed the 5' RACE reads into MiXCR, producing one record per CDR3 protein. The repertoire holds 1,800,000 or so distinct CDR3 sequences, about two fifths seen once, with 23% in the top ten. Notes on the study in general: Strong correlation existed between TCR beta diversity and naive T cell percentage.

The length of the CDR3 is 14 residues. Germline V gene data show CDR1 as SNHLY and CDR2 as FYNNEI. V shed 7 bases and J shed 7 bases, with 17 bases lying between them. The TCR originated in a human donor in good health. The gene calls are TRBV2 and TRBJ2-1, with D possibly being TRBD1 or TRBD2 (6 bases each). The specimen sequenced was blood. This CDR3 reads CASIRGTGRNEQFF. CDR3 coding DNA: TGTGCCAGCATTCGGGGTACAGGGAGGAATGAGCAGTTCTTC.